This is a list of T cell receptor beta chains from one sample in a study of cytomegalovirus exposure and HLA in healthy donors. Some clones are missing from TCRdb's copy, which holds only in-frame ones; the method was immunoSEQ multiplex PCR. The sample consists of 150,000 to 200,000 clones, 77% of them appearing once. What was sequenced was PBMCs. These receptors were taken from a woman in her thirties or forties in good health and CMV-seropositive. Each CDR3 is given without its conserved first and last residue. Fields, in order: J gene, V gene, CDR3 protein.

TRBJ2-6 | TRBV4-3 | ASSQDATAPVLT
TRBJ2-5 | TRBV19 | ASSIDQAGASETQY
TRBJ1-6 | TRBV7-8 | ASSSGTGYRYDESPLH
TRBJ1-1 | TRBV5-1 | ASSLAPTAIEAF
TRBJ1-5 | TRBV4-2 | ASSHPGDNQPQH
TRBJ2-2 | TRBV27 | ASSLSSGYTGELF
TRBJ1-2 | TRBV11-2 | ASSPRQGNYGYT
TRBJ2-1 | TRBV7-9 | ASSFPVQGGSYNEQF
TRBJ1-2 | TRBV28 | ASTLGTGNVGYT
TRBJ1-6 | TRBV6-1 | ASSEWARGRDRASYNSPLH
TRBJ2-7 | TRBV5-1 | ASSLDGFLYEQY
TRBJ2-2 | TRBV19 | ASSIVGGPGAGELF
TRBJ1-1 | TRBV4-1 | ASRGQGTLSSTEAF
TRBJ2-7 | TRBV7-8 | ASSLRHRDTSYEQY
TRBJ2-5 | TRBV5-4 | ASSFPGTSGVETQY
TRBJ2-3 | TRBV11-3 | ASSPGLAGEGADTQY
TRBJ2-7 | TRBV5-4 | ASSLAPSGRPVSYEQY
TRBJ2-7 | TRBV2 | ASGASPPYEQY
TRBJ1-5 | TRBV2 | ASSVRTGQPQH
TRBJ1-2 | TRBV28 | ASTDHGEKLGYT
TRBJ2-1 | TRBV30 | AWSIAGDEQF
TRBJ1-2 | TRBV29-1 | SGGTGGNYGYT
TRBJ1-5 | TRBV7-8 | ASSLAQYNSNQPQH
TRBJ2-3 | TRBV7-2 | ASSSGLVSTQY
TRBJ2-4 | TRBV4-1 | ASSQEGLGALAKNIQY
TRBJ2-1 | TRBV2 | ASSERLAGGRI
TRBJ1-1 | TRBV14 | ASSRTRGTEAF
TRBJ2-1 | TRBV7-8 | ASSLENSGGYNEQF
TRBJ2-7 | TRBV7-2 | ASSFQDRAAYEQY
TRBJ1-6 | TRBV28 | ASSTDRGHSPLH
TRBJ1-1 | TRBV5-6 | ASRPGGQVTEAF
TRBJ2-3 | TRBV28 | ASSTRLIQGTQY